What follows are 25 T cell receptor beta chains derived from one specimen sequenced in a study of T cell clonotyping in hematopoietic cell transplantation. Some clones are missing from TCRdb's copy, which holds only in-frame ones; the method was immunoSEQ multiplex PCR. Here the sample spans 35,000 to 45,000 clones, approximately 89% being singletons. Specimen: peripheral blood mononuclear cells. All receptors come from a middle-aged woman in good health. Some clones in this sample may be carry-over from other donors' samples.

The CDR3 protein is CASSGGGGDTQYF. The CDR3 DNA follows: TGTGCCAGCAGTGGTGGCGGTGGGGATACGCAGTATTTT. The gene calls are TRBV2 and TRBJ2-3; D is unclear. Germline-derived CDR1 and CDR2 are SNHLY and FYNNEI. The ends were cut back, 4 bases at V and 6 bases at J, with 11 bases in the middle. This CDR3 contains 13 residues. The full variable domain, with the rest looked up from reference TRBV2 and TRBJ2-3, is EPEVTQTPSHQVTQMGQEVILRCVPISNHLYFYWYRQILGQKVEFLVSFYNNEISEKSEIFDDQFSVERPDGSNFTLKIRSTKLEDSAMYFCASSGGGGDTQYFGPGTRLTVL.

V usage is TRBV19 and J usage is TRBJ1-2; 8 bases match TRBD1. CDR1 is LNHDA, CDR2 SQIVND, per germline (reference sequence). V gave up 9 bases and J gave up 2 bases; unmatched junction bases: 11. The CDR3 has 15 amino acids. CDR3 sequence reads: CASTPRDRRNYGYTF. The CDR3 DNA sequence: TGTGCCAGCACACCAAGGGACAGGCGGAACTATGGCTACACCTTC.

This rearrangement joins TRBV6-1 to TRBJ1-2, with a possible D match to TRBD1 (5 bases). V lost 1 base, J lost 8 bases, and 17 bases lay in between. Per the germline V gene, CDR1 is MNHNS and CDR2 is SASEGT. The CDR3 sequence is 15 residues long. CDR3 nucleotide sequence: TGTGCCAGCAGTGAAGGGGGCGCGGATCTTGACGGCTACACCTTC. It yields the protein CASSEGGADLDGYTF.

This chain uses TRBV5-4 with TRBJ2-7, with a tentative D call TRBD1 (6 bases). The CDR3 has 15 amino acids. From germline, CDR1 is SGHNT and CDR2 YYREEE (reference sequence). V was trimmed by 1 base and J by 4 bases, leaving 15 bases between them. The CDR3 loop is CASSLLPDSEYEQYF. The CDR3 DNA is TGTGCCAGCAGCTTGTTACCGGACAGTGAGTACGAGCAGTACTTC.

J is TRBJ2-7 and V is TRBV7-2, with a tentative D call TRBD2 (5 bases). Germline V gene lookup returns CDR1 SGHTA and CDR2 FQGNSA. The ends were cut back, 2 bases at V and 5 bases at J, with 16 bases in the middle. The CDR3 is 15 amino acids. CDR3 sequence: CASSLNPLAPDEQYF. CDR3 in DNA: TGTGCCAGCAGCTTAAACCCGCTAGCCCCGGACGAGCAGTACTTC.

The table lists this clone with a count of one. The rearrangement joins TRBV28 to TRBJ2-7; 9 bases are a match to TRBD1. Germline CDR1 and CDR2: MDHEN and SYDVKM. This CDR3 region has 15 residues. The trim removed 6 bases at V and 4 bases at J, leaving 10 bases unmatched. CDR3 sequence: CASSLSTQGAYEQYF. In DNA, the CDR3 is TGTGCCAGCAGCTTAAGCACACAGGGGGCGTACGAGCAGTACTTC.

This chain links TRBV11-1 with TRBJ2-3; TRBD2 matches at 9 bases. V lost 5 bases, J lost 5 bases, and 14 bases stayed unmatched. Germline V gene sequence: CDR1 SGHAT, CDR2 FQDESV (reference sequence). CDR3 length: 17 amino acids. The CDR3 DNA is TGTGCCAGCAGCCAAGTGATTTCTAGCGGGGACCAAGATACGCAGTATTTT. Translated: CASSQVISSGDQDTQYF.

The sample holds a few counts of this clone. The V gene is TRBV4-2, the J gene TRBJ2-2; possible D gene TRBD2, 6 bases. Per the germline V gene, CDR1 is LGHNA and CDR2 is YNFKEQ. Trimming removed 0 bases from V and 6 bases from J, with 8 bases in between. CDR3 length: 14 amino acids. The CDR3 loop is CASSQDREPGELFF. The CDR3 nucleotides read TGTGCCAGCAGCCAAGATCGGGAGCCCGGGGAGCTGTTTTTT.

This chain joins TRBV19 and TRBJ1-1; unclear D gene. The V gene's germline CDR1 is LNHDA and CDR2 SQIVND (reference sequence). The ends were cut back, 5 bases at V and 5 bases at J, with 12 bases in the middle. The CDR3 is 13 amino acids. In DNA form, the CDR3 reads TGTGCCAGTAGTCTAGGACGTGGGACTGAAGCTTTCTTT. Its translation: CASSLGRGTEAFF.

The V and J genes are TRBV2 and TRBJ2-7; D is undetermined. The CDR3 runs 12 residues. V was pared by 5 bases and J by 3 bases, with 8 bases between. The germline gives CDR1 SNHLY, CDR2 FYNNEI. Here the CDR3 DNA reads TGTGCCAGCAGTAGGACCTTCTACGAGCAGTACTTC. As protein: CASSRTFYEQYF.

The CDR3 reads CASSRGRGRNSYEQYF. The DNA of the CDR3 is TGTGCCAGCAGCCGCGGGAGAGGGAGAAACTCCTACGAGCAGTACTTC. The V call is TRBV7-6, the J call TRBJ2-7, with 7 bases lining up with TRBD2. V lost 5 bases and J lost 0; bases outside the gene matches: 10. CDR3 length: 16 amino acids. Germline V gene sequence: CDR1 SGHVS, CDR2 FNYEAQ.

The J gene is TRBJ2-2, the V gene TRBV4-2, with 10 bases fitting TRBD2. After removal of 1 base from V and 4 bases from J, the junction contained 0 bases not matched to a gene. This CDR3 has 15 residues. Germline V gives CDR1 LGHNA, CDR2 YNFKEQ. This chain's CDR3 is CASSQGTSGTGELFF. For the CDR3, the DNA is TGTGCCAGCAGCCAAGGGACTAGCGGCACCGGGGAGCTGTTTTTT.

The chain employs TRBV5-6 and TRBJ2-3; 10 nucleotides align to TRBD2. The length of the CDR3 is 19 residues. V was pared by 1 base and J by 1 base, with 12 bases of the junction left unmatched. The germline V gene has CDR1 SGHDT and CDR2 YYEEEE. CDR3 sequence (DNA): TGTGCCAGCAGCTTGTACAGCGGGAGGGCCTATTGGGGCACAGATACGCAGTATTTT. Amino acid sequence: CASSLYSGRAYWGTDTQYF.

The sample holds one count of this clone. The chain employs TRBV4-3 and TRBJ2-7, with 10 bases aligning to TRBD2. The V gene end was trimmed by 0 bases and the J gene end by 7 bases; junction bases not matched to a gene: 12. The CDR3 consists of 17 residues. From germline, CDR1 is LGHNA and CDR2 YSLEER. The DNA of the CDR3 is TGCGCCAGCAGCCAAGAAGGCGCTAGCGGGAGAGTGGGGGAGCAGTACTTC. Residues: CASSQEGASGRVGEQYF.

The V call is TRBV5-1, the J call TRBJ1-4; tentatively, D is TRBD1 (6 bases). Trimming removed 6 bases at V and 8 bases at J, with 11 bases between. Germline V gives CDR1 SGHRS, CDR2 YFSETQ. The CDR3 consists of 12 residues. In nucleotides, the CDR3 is TGCGCCAGCACCCTAGACAGGGAAAAACTGTTTTTT. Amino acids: CASTLDREKLFF.

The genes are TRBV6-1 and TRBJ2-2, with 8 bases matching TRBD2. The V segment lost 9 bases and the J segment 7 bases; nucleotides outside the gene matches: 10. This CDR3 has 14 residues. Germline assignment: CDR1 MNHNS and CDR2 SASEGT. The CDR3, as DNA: TGTGCCAGTCGACTTCGGGGGGGCTTCGGGGAGCTGTTTTTT. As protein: CASRLRGGFGELFF.

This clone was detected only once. In DNA form, the CDR3 reads TGTGCCTGGAGTGTACTGAGAAGGGCTGGTGAGCAGTTCTTC. It encodes CAWSVLRRAGEQFF. The chain couples TRBV30 to TRBJ2-1; D is unclear. Looked up from germline, CDR1 is GTSNPN and CDR2 is SVGIG (reference sequence). The CDR3 covers 14 residues. V lost 0 bases and J lost 9, with 15 bases in between.

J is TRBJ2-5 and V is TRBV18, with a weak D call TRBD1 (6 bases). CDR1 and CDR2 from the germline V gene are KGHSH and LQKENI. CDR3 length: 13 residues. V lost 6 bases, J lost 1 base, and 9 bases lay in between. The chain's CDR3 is CASSDSRQETQYF. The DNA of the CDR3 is TGTGCCAGCTCGGACAGCCGCCAAGAGACCCAGTACTTC.

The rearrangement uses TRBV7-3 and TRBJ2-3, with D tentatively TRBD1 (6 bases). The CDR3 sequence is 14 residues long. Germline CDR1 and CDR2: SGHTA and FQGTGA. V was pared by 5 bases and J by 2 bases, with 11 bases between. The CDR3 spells CASSVNRATDTQYF. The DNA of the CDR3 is TGTGCCAGCAGCGTCAACAGGGCCACAGATACGCAGTATTTT.

CDR3 DNA sequence: TGTGCCAGCAGCTTAGCGGGAAACACCATATATTTT. Translation gives CASSLAGNTIYF. V and J are TRBV7-8 and TRBJ1-3; D is ambiguous. Germline V gene data show CDR1 as SGHVS and CDR2 as FQNEAQ. Deletions cut 0 bases from V and 4 bases from J, with 1 base between. The CDR3 spans 12 residues.

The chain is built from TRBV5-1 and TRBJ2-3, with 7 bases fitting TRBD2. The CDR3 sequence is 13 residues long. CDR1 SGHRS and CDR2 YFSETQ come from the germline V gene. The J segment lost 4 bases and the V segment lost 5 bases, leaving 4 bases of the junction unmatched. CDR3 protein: CASRGEGPDTQYF. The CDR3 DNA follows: TGCGCCAGCAGAGGGGAGGGACCAGATACGCAGTATTTT.

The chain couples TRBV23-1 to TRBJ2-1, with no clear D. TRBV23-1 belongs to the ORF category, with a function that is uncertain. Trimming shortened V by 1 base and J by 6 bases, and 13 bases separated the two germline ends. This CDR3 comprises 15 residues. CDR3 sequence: CASSQLARLGNEQFF. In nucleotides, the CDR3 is TGCGCCAGCAGTCAATTGGCGAGGTTGGGCAATGAGCAGTTCTTC.

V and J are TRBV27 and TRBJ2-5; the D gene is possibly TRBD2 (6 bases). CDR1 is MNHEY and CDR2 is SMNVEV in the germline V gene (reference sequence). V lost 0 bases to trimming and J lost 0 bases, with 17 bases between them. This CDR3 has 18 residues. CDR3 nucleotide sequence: TGTGCCAGCAGTTTATCCTTAAAGCAGCGGGTATACCAAGAGACCCAGTACTTC. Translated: CASSLSLKQRVYQETQYF.

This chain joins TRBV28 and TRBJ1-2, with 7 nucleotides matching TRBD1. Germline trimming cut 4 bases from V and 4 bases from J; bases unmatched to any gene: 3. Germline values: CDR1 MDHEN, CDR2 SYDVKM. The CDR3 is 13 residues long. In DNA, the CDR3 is TGTGCCAGCAGTTCGGACAGGAGCTATGGCTACACCTTC. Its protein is CASSSDRSYGYTF.

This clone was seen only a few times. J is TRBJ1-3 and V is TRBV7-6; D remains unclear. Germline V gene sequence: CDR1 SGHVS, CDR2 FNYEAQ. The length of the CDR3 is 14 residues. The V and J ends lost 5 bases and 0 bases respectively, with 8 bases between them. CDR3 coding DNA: TGTGCCAGCAGCGATAGTGACTCTGGAAACACCATATATTTT. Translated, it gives CASSDSDSGNTIYF.